Shown below are 20 T cell receptor beta chains from a single sample sequenced in a study of brain T cells in children with intractable seizures (dated by TCRdb to the early 2020s). What the time point label conveys for this sample: resected brain tissue, or blood drawn just prior to surgery. The library came from the immunoSEQ multiplex PCR assay. Held by TCRdb, this immuneACCESS table contains in-frame sequences only and omits some clones. Under half of the omission traces to an unresolved V gene where checked; the cause of the rest is unknown. For this sample the table gives some 64,000 clones, of which approximately 95% were detected only once. In total, the top ten clones hold more than 0.3% of the sample. The source was peripheral blood, collected at surgery. The receptors were sampled from a boy under two years old with focal cortical dysplasia and intractable seizures.

V and J are TRBV2 and TRBJ1-2; D gene uncertain. Germline lookup yields CDR1 SNHLY and CDR2 FYNNEI. The CDR3 extends over 14 amino acids. Trimming shortened V by 7 bases and J by 8 bases, and 20 bases separated the two germline ends. CDR3 loop: CASNVFAGSGGYTF. The CDR3, as DNA: TGTGCCAGCAATGTGTTCGCCGGATCGGGGGGCTACACCTTC.

This rearrangement joins TRBV6-1 to TRBJ1-1; D may be TRBD1 (5 bases). Germline-derived CDR1 and CDR2 are MNHNS and SASEGT. This CDR3 has 14 residues. Deletions cut 2 bases from V and 11 bases from J, with 18 bases between. The CDR3 DNA reads as TGTGCCAGCAGTGAATGGAGGAGGGGAGGTATGGCTTTCTTT. Encoded protein: CASSEWRRGGMAFF.

The chain links TRBV3-1 (or the pseudogene TRBV3-2) to TRBJ2-2, with TRBD2 identical over 12 bases. The CDR3 spans 18 residues. The V segment lost 1 base and the J segment 3 bases; nucleotides outside the gene matches: 6. Germline CDR1 is LGHDT and CDR2 is YNNKEL (reference sequence). CDR3 protein: CASSQGLAGGWDTGELFF. The CDR3 DNA reads as TGTGCCAGCAGCCAAGGTCTAGCGGGAGGGTGGGACACCGGGGAGCTGTTTTTT.

The rearrangement joins TRBV19 to TRBJ2-1; a weak D match, TRBD2 (5 bases). V was pared by 1 base and J by 10 bases, with 8 bases between. CDR3 length: 12 amino acids. The V gene's germline CDR1 is LNHDA and CDR2 SQIVND (reference sequence). CDR3 nucleotide sequence: TGTGCCAGTAGTATAGTCCCGGGGGAGCAGTTCTTC. Translated: CASSIVPGEQFF.

The chain uses TRBV5-1 and TRBJ1-2; possible D gene TRBD1, 5 bases. Looked up from germline, CDR1 is SGHRS and CDR2 is YFSETQ. V was trimmed by 0 bases and J by 8 bases, leaving 14 bases between them. The CDR3 contains 14 residues. The CDR3 region has the DNA TGCGCCAGCAGCTTGGAGGGCTCTTACAGGGGCTACACCTTC. It encodes CASSLEGSYRGYTF.

This chain joins TRBV23-1 and TRBJ2-6; D call uncertain. TRBV23-1 is reported as an ORF; its role is uncertain. Trimming took 0 bases from V and 0 from J, leaving 3 bases between them. The CDR3 is 15 amino acids. CDR3 sequence (DNA): TGCGCCAGCAGTCAATCGAACTCTGGGGCCAACGTCCTGACTTTC. It translates to CASSQSNSGANVLTF.

This chain joins TRBV4-3 and TRBJ2-7; TRBD1 matches 10 bases. From germline, CDR1 is LGHNA and CDR2 YSLEER. The CDR3 is 15 residues long. The V and J ends lost 3 bases and 6 bases, in that order; junction bases with no gene match: 8. DNA of the CDR3: TGCGCCAGCAGCCATAGGGACAGGGGTCCCTCCGAGCAGTACTTC. It encodes CASSHRDRGPSEQYF.

This clone appeared once. The chain couples TRBV19 to TRBJ1-6; D remains ambiguous. Trimming cost V 6 bases and J 0 bases, with 12 bases left between them. Per germline, CDR1 LNHDA and CDR2 SQIVND (reference sequence). There are 16 residues in the CDR3. The chain's CDR3 is CASSPTRSSYNSPLHF. The CDR3, as DNA: TGTGCCAGTAGCCCGACTAGGAGCTCCTATAATTCACCCCTCCACTTT.

V usage is TRBV9 and J usage is TRBJ1-5; D uncertain. Germline loops: CDR1 SGDLS, CDR2 YYNGEE. CDR3 length equals 15 residues. The germline V and J ends were trimmed by 2 bases and 1 base, with 10 bases remaining between them. The CDR3 DNA reads TGTGCCAGCAGCGTGGGCGGGATAAGCAATCAGCCCCAGCATTTT. Translating it yields CASSVGGISNQPQHF. Full variable domain (missing parts from reference TRBV9 and TRBJ1-5): DSGVTQTPKHLITATGQRVTLRCSPRSGDLSVYWYQQSLDQGLQFLIQYYNGEERAKGNILERFSAQQFPDLHSELNLSSLELGDSALYFCASSVGGISNQPQHFGDGTRLSIL.

This chain connects TRBV1 to TRBJ2-1; TRBD2 is the table's D call, not checked against the DNA. TRBV1 is assigned pseudogene status. There are 19 residues in the CDR3. The CDR3 DNA is TGCACCAGCAGCCAAGTTCTGCCCAGGACTAGCGGATCCTACAATGAGCAGTTCTTC. Translation: CTSSQVLPRTSGSYNEQFF.

The rearrangement joins TRBV6-2 or TRBV6-3 to TRBJ1-2, with D unresolved. CDR3 length: 12 amino acids. V shed 5 bases and J shed 3 bases, with 7 bases lying between them. CDR1 and CDR2 from the germline V gene are MNHEY and SVGEGT. CDR3 coding DNA: TGTGCCAGCAGTCTGGGCCACTATGGCTACACCTTC. This encodes CASSLGHYGYTF.

The chain carries TRBV23-1 and TRBJ2-7; 9 nucleotides line up with TRBD1. TRBV23-1 is recorded as an ORF, its role being uncertain. V shed 6 bases and J 5 bases; nucleotides not matched to a gene: 17. The CDR3 contains 17 residues. CDR3 protein: CASSRLQYGTGMDEQYF. DNA for the CDR3: TGCGCCAGCAGCCGTCTTCAATACGGGACAGGGATGGACGAGCAGTACTTC.

This chain joins TRBV25-1 and TRBJ1-6; 11 bases line up with TRBD1. This CDR3 is built from 17 residues. The trim removed 1 base at V and 10 bases at J, leaving 9 bases unmatched. The germline V gene encodes CDR1 MGHDK and CDR2 SYGVNS. CDR3 sequence: CASSELDGTGGRSPLHF. The DNA of the CDR3 is TGTGCCAGCAGTGAATTGGACGGGACAGGGGGTCGCTCACCCCTCCACTTT.

The chain couples TRBV6-6 to TRBJ2-7; 7 bases line up with TRBD1. CDR1 and CDR2 (germline): MNHNY, SVGAGI (reference sequence). The CDR3 length is 14 residues. Trimming cost V 8 bases and J 3 bases; bases outside gene matches: 10. This chain's CDR3 is CASGPGQSFYEQYF. DNA of the CDR3: TGTGCCAGCGGCCCGGGACAGTCCTTCTACGAGCAGTACTTC.

The chain employs TRBV4-2 and TRBJ2-5, with a possible D match to TRBD1 (6 bases). Germline V gene lookup returns CDR1 LGHNA and CDR2 YNFKEQ. The CDR3 length is 14 residues. V lost 1 base and J lost 1, with 7 bases in between. CDR3 in DNA: TGTGCCAGCAGCCAAGGGGGGCCCCAAGAGACCCAGTACTTC. It codes for CASSQGGPQETQYF.

The V gene is TRBV19, the J gene TRBJ1-3; a weak D match, TRBD1 (5 bases). V was shortened by 7 bases and J by 4 bases, with 20 bases between the two germline ends. Germline V gene sequence: CDR1 LNHDA, CDR2 SQIVND (reference sequence). The CDR3 runs to 16 residues. The DNA of the CDR3 is TGTGCCAGTACCAAGGAGGGGCCTCAGTTCGGAAACACCATATATTTT. As protein: CASTKEGPQFGNTIYF.

The chain employs TRBV3-1 (or the pseudogene TRBV3-2) and TRBJ1-2; 8 nucleotides align to TRBD1. Trimming took 2 bases from V and 8 from J; bases not matched to a gene: 4. CDR1 is LGHDT, CDR2 YNNKEL, per germline (reference sequence). The CDR3 spans 13 residues. CDR3 loop: CASSQWTGFGYTF. The CDR3 DNA reads TGTGCCAGCAGCCAATGGACAGGGTTCGGCTACACCTTC.

This chain joins TRBV7-9 and TRBJ2-5, with D tentatively TRBD2 (6 bases). This CDR3 is built from 15 residues. Trimming removed 1 base at V and 1 base at J, with 10 bases between. Germline V gene sequence: CDR1 SEHNR, CDR2 FQNEAQ (reference sequence). The CDR3 DNA sequence: TGTGCCAGCAGCTTAGGCGGCGGGGCCCAAGAGACCCAGTACTTC. It encodes CASSLGGGAQETQYF.

V and J are TRBV18 and TRBJ2-1; 7 bases are a match to TRBD1. CDR3 size: 15 residues. The J segment lost 11 bases and the V segment lost 6 bases, leaving 16 bases of the junction unmatched. Germline V CDR1 and CDR2: KGHSH, LQKENI. The CDR3 DNA is TGTGCCAGCTCTCCTGAGACAGGGCCCAGTTTTAAGCAGTTCTTC. This sequence encodes CASSPETGPSFKQFF. Complete variable domain (other parts from reference TRBV18 and TRBJ2-1): NAGVMQNPRHLVRRRGQEARLRCSPMKGHSHVYWYRQLPEEGLKFMVYLQKENIIDESGMPKERFSAEFPKEGPSILRIQQVVRGDSAAYFCASSPETGPSFKQFFGPGTRLTVL.

The chain is built from TRBV5-1 and TRBJ2-7, with D tentatively TRBD2 (5 bases). V was shortened by 1 base and J by 7 bases, with 9 bases between the two germline ends. This CDR3 contains 12 residues. Per the germline V gene, CDR1 is SGHRS and CDR2 is YFSETQ. DNA of the CDR3: TGCGCCAGCAGCTTGTCCTCGGGAGAGCAGTACTTC. Amino acid sequence: CASSLSSGEQYF.